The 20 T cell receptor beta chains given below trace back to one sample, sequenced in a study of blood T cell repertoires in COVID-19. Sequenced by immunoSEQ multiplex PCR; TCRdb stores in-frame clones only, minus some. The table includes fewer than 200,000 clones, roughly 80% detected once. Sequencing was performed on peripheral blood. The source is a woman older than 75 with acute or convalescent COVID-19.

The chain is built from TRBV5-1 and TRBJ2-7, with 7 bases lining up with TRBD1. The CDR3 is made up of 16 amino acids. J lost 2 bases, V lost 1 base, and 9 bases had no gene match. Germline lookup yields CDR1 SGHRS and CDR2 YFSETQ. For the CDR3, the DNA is TGCGCCAGCAGCTTGACCGGGGACAGCGAGGCCTACGAGCAGTACTTC. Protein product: CASSLTGDSEAYEQYF.

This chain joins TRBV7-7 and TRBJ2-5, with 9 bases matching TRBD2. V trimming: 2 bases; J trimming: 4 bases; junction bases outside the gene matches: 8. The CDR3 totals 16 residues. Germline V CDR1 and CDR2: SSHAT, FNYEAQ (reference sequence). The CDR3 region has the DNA TGTGCCAGCAGCTTAATGTCTAGCGGGAAGGGAGAGACCCAGTACTTC. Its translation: CASSLMSSGKGETQYF.

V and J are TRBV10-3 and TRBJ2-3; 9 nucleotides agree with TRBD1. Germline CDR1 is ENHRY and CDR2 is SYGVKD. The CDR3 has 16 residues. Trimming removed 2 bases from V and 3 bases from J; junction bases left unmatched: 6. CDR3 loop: CAISEPLGTGTDTQYF. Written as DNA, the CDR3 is TGTGCCATCAGTGAGCCCCTCGGGACAGGGACAGATACGCAGTATTTT.

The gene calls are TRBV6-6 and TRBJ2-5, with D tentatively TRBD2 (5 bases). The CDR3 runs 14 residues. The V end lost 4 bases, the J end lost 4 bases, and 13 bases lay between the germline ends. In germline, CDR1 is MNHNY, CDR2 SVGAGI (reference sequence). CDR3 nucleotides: TGTGCCAGCAGTTGGCCTAGCAGACCAGAGACCCAGTACTTC. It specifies CASSWPSRPETQYF.

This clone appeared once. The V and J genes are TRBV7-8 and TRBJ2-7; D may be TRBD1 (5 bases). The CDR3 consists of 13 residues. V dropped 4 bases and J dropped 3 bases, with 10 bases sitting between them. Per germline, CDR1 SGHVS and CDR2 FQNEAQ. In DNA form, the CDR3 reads TGTGCCAGCAGCTCCCCAGGGTACTACGAGCAGTACTTC. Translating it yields CASSSPGYYEQYF.

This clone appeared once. Written as DNA, the CDR3 is TGTGCCAGTAGCGAAGTGGGGACAGGGGGCAATCAGCCCCAGCATTTT. Its translation is CASSEVGTGGNQPQHF. The chain has TRBV19 and TRBJ1-5; 10 bases fit TRBD1. This CDR3 region has 16 residues. J was trimmed by 2 bases and V by 6 bases; bases with no gene match: 7. Per the germline V gene, CDR1 is LNHDA and CDR2 is SQIVND (reference sequence).

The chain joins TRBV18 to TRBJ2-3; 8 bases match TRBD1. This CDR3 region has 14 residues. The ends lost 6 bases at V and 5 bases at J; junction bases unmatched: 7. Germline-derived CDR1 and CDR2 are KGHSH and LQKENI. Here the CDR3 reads CASSPGQGVDTQYF. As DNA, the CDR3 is TGTGCCAGCTCTCCTGGACAGGGAGTAGATACGCAGTATTTT.

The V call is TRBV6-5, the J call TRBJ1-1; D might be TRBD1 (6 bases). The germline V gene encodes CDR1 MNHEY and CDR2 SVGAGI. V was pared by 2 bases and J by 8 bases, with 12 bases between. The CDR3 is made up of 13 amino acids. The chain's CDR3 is CASSYLGDKEAFF. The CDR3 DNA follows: TGTGCCAGCAGTTACCTGGGGGACAAGGAAGCTTTCTTT.

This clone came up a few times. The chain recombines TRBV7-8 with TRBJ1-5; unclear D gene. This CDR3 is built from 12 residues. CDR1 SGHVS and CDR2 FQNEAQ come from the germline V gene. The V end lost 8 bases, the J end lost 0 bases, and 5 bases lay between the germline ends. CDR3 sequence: CASRGSNQPQHF. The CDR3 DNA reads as TGTGCCAGCCGGGGTAGCAATCAGCCCCAGCATTTT.

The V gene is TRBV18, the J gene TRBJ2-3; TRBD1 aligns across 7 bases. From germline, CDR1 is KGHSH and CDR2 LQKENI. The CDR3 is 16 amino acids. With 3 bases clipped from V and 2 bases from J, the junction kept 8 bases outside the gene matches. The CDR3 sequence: CASSPRAGGYTDTQYF. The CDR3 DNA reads TGTGCCAGCTCACCGCGAGCAGGGGGATACACAGATACGCAGTATTTT.

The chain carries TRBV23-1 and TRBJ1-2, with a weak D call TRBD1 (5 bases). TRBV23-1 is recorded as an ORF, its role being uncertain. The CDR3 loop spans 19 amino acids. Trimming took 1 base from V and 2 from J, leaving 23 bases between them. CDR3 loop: CASSQFPQGSDLYNYGYTF. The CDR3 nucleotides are TGCGCCAGCAGTCAATTCCCGCAGGGAAGTGACCTATACAACTATGGCTACACCTTC.

This CDR3 reads CASSQGTSSPYEQYF. The CDR3, as DNA: TGTGCCAGCAGCCAAGGGACAAGCTCCCCCTACGAGCAGTACTTC. The chain has TRBV3-1 (or the pseudogene TRBV3-2) and TRBJ2-7, with D possibly being TRBD1 (5 bases). Per germline, CDR1 LGHDT and CDR2 YNNKEL (reference sequence). The length of the CDR3 is 15 residues. Deletions cut 1 base from V and 2 bases from J, with 12 bases between.

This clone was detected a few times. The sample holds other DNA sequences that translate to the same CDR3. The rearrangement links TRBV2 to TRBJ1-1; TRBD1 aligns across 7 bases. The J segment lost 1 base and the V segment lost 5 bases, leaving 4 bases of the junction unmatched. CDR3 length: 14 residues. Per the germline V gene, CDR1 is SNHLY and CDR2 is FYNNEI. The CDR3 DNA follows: TGTGCCAGCAGTTCGGGACAGCAGAACACTGAAGCTTTCTTT. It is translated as CASSSGQQNTEAFF.

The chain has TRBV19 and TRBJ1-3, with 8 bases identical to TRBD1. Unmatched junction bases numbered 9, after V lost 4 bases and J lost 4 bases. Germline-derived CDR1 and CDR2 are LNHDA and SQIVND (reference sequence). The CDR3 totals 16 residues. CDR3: CASSTPRGRSGNTIYF. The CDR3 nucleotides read TGTGCCAGTAGTACCCCCAGGGGGCGGTCCGGAAACACCATATATTTT. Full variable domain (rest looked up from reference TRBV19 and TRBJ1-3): DGGITQSPKYLFRKEGQNVTLSCEQNLNHDAMYWYRQDPGQGLRLIYYSQIVNDFQKGDIAEGYSVSREKKESFPLTVTSAQKNPTAFYLCASSTPRGRSGNTIYFGEGSWLTVV.

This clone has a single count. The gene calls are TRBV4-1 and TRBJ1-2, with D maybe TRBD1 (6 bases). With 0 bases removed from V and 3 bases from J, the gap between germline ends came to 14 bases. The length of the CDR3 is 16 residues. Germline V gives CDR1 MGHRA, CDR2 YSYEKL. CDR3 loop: CASSQDPRGRDYGYTF. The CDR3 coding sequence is TGCGCCAGCAGCCAAGACCCCAGGGGAAGAGACTATGGCTACACCTTC.

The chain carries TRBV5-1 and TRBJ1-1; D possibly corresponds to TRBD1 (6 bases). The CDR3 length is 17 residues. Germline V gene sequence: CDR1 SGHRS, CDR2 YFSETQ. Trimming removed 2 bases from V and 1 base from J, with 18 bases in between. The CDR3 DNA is TGCGCCAGCAGCTTACAGGGAGTTGTTAGTGCGAACACTGAAGCTTTCTTT. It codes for CASSLQGVVSANTEAFF.

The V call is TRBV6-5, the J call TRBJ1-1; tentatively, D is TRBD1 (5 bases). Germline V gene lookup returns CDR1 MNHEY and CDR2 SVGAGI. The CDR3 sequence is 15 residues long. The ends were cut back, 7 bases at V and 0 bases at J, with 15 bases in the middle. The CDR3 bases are TGTGCCAGCAACCAGGGTGCGCGGATGAACACTGAAGCTTTCTTT. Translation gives CASNQGARMNTEAFF.

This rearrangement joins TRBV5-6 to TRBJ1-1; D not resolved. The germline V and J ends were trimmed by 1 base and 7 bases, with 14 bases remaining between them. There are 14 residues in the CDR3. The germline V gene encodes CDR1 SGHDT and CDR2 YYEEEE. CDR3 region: CASSLLSSLVEAFF. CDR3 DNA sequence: TGTGCCAGCAGCTTGCTCTCCTCGCTAGTTGAAGCTTTCTTT.

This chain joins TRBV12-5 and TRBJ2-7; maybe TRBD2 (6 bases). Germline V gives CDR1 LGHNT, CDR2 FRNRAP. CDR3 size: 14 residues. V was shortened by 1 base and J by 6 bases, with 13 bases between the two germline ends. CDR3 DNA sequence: TGTGCTAGTGGTTTGGGCGGGATTACCGGCGAGCAGTACTTC. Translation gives CASGLGGITGEQYF.

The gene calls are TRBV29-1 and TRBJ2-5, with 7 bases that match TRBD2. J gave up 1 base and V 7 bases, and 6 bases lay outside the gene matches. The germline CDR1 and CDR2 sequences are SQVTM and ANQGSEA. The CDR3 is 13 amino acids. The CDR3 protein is CSAGTTSQETQYF. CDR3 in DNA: TGCAGCGCCGGGACTACGAGCCAAGAGACCCAGTACTTC.